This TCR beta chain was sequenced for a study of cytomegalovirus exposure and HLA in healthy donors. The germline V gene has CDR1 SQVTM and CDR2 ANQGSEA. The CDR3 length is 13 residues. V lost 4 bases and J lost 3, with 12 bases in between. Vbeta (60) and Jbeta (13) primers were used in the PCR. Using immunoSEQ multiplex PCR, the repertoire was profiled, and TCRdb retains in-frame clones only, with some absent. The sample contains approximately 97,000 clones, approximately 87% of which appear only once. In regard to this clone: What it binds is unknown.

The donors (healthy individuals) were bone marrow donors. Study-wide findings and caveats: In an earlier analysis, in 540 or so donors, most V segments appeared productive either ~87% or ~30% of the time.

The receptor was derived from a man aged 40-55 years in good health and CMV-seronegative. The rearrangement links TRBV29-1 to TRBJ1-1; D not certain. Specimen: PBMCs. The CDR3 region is CSVVELLDTEAFF. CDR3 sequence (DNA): TGCAGCGTTGTCGAGCTTTTGGACACTGAAGCTTTCTTT. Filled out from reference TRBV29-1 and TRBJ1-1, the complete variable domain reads SAVISQKPSRDICQRGTSLTIQCQVDSQVTMMFWYRQQPGQSLTLIATANQGSEATYESGFVIDKFPISRPNLTFSTLTVSNMSPEDSSIYLCSVVELLDTEAFFGQGTRLTVV.